These T cell receptor beta chains were read from a single sample in a study of early T cells in non-severe SARS-CoV-2 infection. TCRdb passed the 5' RACE reads through MiXCR, listing each CDR3 protein once. The table records about 61,000 distinct CDR3 sequences, about 11% of them present only once. The material was whole blood, obtained at baseline. The receptors shown here come from an adult who was a healthcare worker with PCR-confirmed SARS-CoV-2 infection or an uninfected control (not recorded which). The donor label of this sample is uncertain. CDR3s include the opening cysteine and the closing phenylalanine or tryptophan. A D gene is named only where the DNA matches it firmly. Size tells how often a clone was seen (once, few, many) or the class of an expanded clone, and some rows leave it out.

j_call,v_call,clone_size,d_call,cdr3_nt,cdr3_aa
TRBJ1-3,TRBV7-9,few,NA,TGTGCCAGCAGCTGGGGGGAAAACTCTGGAAACACCATATATTTT,CASSWGENSGNTIYF
TRBJ1-1,TRBV4-1,NA,NA,TGCGCCAGCAGCCGCGAATGGGGGAACACTGAAGCTTTCTTT,CASSREWGNTEAFF
TRBJ1-2,TRBV6-1,few,NA,TGTGCCAGCTACAGGGAGGGGGGCTACACCTTC,CASYREGGYTF
TRBJ1-2,TRBV20-1,NA,NA,TGCAGTGCTACTCAACCGGGACTGATTTATGGCTACACCTTC,CSATQPGLIYGYTF
TRBJ2-3,TRBV10-3,few,TRBD2,TGTGCCATCAGTGAGAGTCTAGCGGGCACAGATACGCAGTATTTT,CAISESLAGTDTQYF
TRBJ2-1,TRBV5-8,NA,TRBD1,TGTGCCAGCAGGATTGTAACAGGGGGCAATGAGCAGTTCTTC,CASRIVTGGNEQFF
TRBJ2-5,TRBV11-2,few,NA,TGTGCCAGCAGCCCCGAGGTAGAGACCCAGTACTTC,CASSPEVETQYF
TRBJ2-2,TRBV12-3/TRBV12-4,few,TRBD1,TGTGCCAGCAGAGCCGGGACAGCTAACACCGGGGAGCTGTTTTTT,CASRAGTANTGELFF
TRBJ2-3,TRBV12-5,NA,NA,TGTGCTAGTGGTTTGTTCGACAACACAGATACGCAGTATTTT,CASGLFDNTDTQYF
TRBJ2-1,TRBV30,NA,TRBD1,TGTGCCTGGAGTTTCGGCCAGGGGGCAAGTTCGCAGTTCTTC,CAWSFGQGASSQFF
TRBJ2-2,TRBV2,NA,NA,TGTGCCAGCATAGGGGGTCCCACGAACACCGGGGAGCTGTTTTTT,CASIGGPTNTGELFF
TRBJ2-1,TRBV18,few,TRBD2,TGTGCCAGCTCACCAGGGCTAGCGGGGACCTACAATGAGCAGTTCTTC,CASSPGLAGTYNEQFF
TRBJ1-4,TRBV19,many,TRBD1,TGTGCCAGTAGTCCCAGGGACAGTCCAACTAATGAAAAACTGTTTTTT,CASSPRDSPTNEKLFF
TRBJ1-4,TRBV20-1,NA,TRBD1,TGCAGTGCTAGGGACAGGGCAACTAATGAAAAACTGTTTTTT,CSARDRATNEKLFF
TRBJ2-2,TRBV4-1,NA,NA,TGCGCCAGCAGCCAAGATACGGCGGGGAAGGTTAACACCGGGGAGCTGTTTTTT,CASSQDTAGKVNTGELFF
TRBJ2-3,TRBV10-1,NA,NA,TGCGCCAGCAGTGATGGTTCGGGGGGCCGGACAGATACGCAGTATTTT,CASSDGSGGRTDTQYF
TRBJ1-5,TRBV6-5,few,TRBD1,TGTGCCAGCAGCCTGACTATGACAGGGGACGGCAATCAGCCCCAGCATTTT,CASSLTMTGDGNQPQHF
TRBJ2-3,TRBV15,few,TRBD2,TGTGCCACCAGCAGACCTAGCGGAGCCCTGGGGGATACGCAGTATTTT,CATSRPSGALGDTQYF
TRBJ2-6,TRBV2,many,TRBD1,TGTGCCAGCAATCGACAGGGTAGCTCTGGGGCCAACGTCCTGACTTTC,CASNRQGSSGANVLTF
TRBJ1-6,TRBV12-5,NA,NA,TGTGCTAGTGGTTTGGTAGGAGGTTCACCCCTCCACTTT,CASGLVGGSPLHF
TRBJ1-1,TRBV20-1,once,TRBD1,TGCAGTGCTGGACAGGACACTGAAGCTTTCTTT,CSAGQDTEAFF
TRBJ1-4,TRBV5-8,many,NA,TGTGCCAGCAGCCGGGGACAACCCCAGGGCACTAATGAAAAACTGTTTTTT,CASSRGQPQGTNEKLFF
TRBJ2-3,TRBV5-3,NA,NA,TGTGCCAGAAGCTGGACATGGACAGACCCAGATACGCAGTATTTT,CARSWTWTDPDTQYF
TRBJ2-5,TRBV10-1,NA,TRBD1,TGCGCCAGCAGGTCCCGGGACAGGGGAGCTGTCAAAGAGACCCAGTACTTC,CASRSRDRGAVKETQYF
TRBJ2-1,TRBV12-3/TRBV12-4,few,TRBD1,TGTGCCAGCAGTTGGCGTCCGGGACAGGTGTACAATGAGCAGTTCTTC,CASSWRPGQVYNEQFF
TRBJ2-1,TRBV19,many,TRBD2,TGTGCCAGTAGTATCGGCGGGCTAGCGGGGAGGGTTGAGCAGTTCTTC,CASSIGGLAGRVEQFF
TRBJ1-2,TRBV7-2,NA,TRBD1,TGTGCCAGCAGCTTAGGACAGGGGGTTGGTGGCTACACCTTC,CASSLGQGVGGYTF
TRBJ2-3,TRBV2,NA,TRBD2,TGTGCCAGCAGTCGATGGACTAGCGGGGCTGACACAGATACGCAGTATTTT,CASSRWTSGADTDTQYF
TRBJ2-1,TRBV5-4,NA,NA,TGTGCCAGCAGCTTGGACACTTACAGGGACTACAATGAGCAGTTCTTC,CASSLDTYRDYNEQFF
TRBJ1-1,TRBV7-9,many,TRBD1,TGTGCCAGCAGCTTCGGTTCCGGGACAGGGGTGACTGAAGCTTTCTTT,CASSFGSGTGVTEAFF
TRBJ2-1,TRBV5-4,many,NA,TGTGCCAGCAGCCCTTCCGGCAGGAGCTCCTACAATGAGCAGTTCTTC,CASSPSGRSSYNEQFF
TRBJ1-1,TRBV20-1,many,NA,TGCAGTGCTAGAAGTCGGGGTGGTAACACTGAAGCTTTCTTT,CSARSRGGNTEAFF
TRBJ2-2,TRBV27,few,NA,TGTGCTTCAACCGGCGAGGGGTATCGAGGCACCGGGGAGCTGTTTTTT,CASTGEGYRGTGELFF
TRBJ1-1,TRBV20-1,NA,NA,TGCAGTGCCCGCGGCAGGCAGGGGCATATTGAAGCTTTCTTT,CSARGRQGHIEAFF
TRBJ1-5,TRBV18,NA,TRBD1,TGTGCCAGCTCGCCAGACAGGGGGCGGCAGCCCCAGCATTTT,CASSPDRGRQPQHF
TRBJ2-3,TRBV7-3,few,NA,TGTGCCAGCAGAGCTAAGGCAGATACGCAGTATTTT,CASRAKADTQYF